The next 27 T cell receptor beta chains were all read from a single sample in a study of human T cells and chemical hapten exposure. The time point denotes: pre-sensitization, week 0. Regarding treatment: therapeutic diphenylcyclopropenone sensitization with weekly scalp DPC. Each CDR3 protein is one row after TCRdb ran MiXCR on the RACE reads. The data show around 300,000 distinct CDR3 sequences, around 7% seen once. The specimen comprised whole blood, sampled in connection with sensitization to the hapten diphenylcyclopropenone (DPC). The receptors were gathered from a man between 18 and 35 years old with alopecia areata. Some clones in this sample may be carry-over from other donors' samples.

This clonotype was seen at least ten times. The chain has TRBV14 and TRBJ1-1; D is ambiguous. Trimming shortened V by 1 base and J by 2 bases, and 8 bases separated the two germline ends. Per the germline V gene, CDR1 is SGHDN and CDR2 is FVKESK. The CDR3 has 14 amino acids. The CDR3 reads CASSQGLRNTEAFF. CDR3 coding DNA: TGTGCCAGCAGCCAAGGTCTCCGAAACACTGAAGCTTTCTTT.

A few counts support this clonotype. The rearrangement uses TRBV2 and TRBJ1-4; the D is unclear. Trimming shortened V by 4 bases and J by 8 bases, and 14 bases separated the two germline ends. The CDR3 length is 14 residues. The germline V gene encodes CDR1 SNHLY and CDR2 FYNNEI. DNA for the CDR3: TGTGCCAGCAGTGTCGGCGGTCGTGGGGAAAAACTGTTTTTT. Amino acids: CASSVGGRGEKLFF.

V gene TRBV6-2 or TRBV6-3 combines with J gene TRBJ1-5; D uncertain. Looked up from germline, CDR1 is MNHEY and CDR2 is SVGEGT. This CDR3 has 18 amino acids. V lost 2 bases and J lost 3, with 20 bases in between. The chain's CDR3 is CASSYRTGIVAVNQPQHF. In DNA, the CDR3 is TGTGCCAGCAGTTACCGGACCGGAATAGTCGCAGTCAATCAGCCCCAGCATTTT.

This clonotype came up a few times. CDR3 loop: CATSDLTGGDTGELFF. The CDR3 DNA reads TGTGCCACCAGTGATTTAACCGGGGGGGACACCGGGGAGCTGTTTTTT. The chain uses TRBV24-1 and TRBJ2-2; 8 bases agree with TRBD2. V lost 1 base and J lost 3; bases outside the gene matches: 3. Germline assignment: CDR1 KGHDR and CDR2 SFDVKD. The CDR3 contains 16 residues.

V and J are TRBV4-3 and TRBJ1-3; TRBD1 aligns across 8 bases. V shed 4 bases and J 0 bases; nucleotides not matched to a gene: 5. This CDR3 spans 16 amino acids. Germline lookup yields CDR1 LGHNA and CDR2 YSLEER. CDR3 loop: CASSRRQGNSGNTIYF. Written as DNA, the CDR3 is TGCGCCAGCAGCCGACGACAGGGGAACTCTGGAAACACCATATATTTT.

On this clonotype itself: A junction boundary mismatches the germline segment, possibly from a read error. The V call is TRBV10-3, the J call TRBJ2-4; 10 bases are shared with TRBD1. Germline CDR1 and CDR2: ENHRY and SYGVKD. CDR3 length equals 14 residues. The CDR3 spells CAISPGTGAQNQYF. The CDR3 DNA sequence: TGTGCCATCAGTCCCGGGACAGGGGCCCAGAATCAGTATTTC.

This clonotype was found a few times. V and J are TRBV9 and TRBJ1-3; D not resolved. Germline V lookup: CDR1 SGDLS, CDR2 YYNGEE. The CDR3 is made up of 17 amino acids. V was clipped by 0 bases and J by 0 bases, with 13 bases between them. CDR3 nucleotides: TGTGCCAGCAGCGTAGAGGCAGCCGTTTACTCTGGAAACACCATATATTTT. Translation gives CASSVEAAVYSGNTIYF.

CDR3 sequence (DNA): TGCGCCAGCAGCTTTGGGACAGGGTTCAATCAGCCCCAGCATTTT. Amino acids: CASSFGTGFNQPQHF. The chain links TRBV5-1 to TRBJ1-5; TRBD1 agrees at 9 bases. The CDR3 contains 15 residues. Germline V gene data show CDR1 as SGHRS and CDR2 as YFSETQ. V trimming: 2 bases; J trimming: 3 bases; junction bases outside the gene matches: 3.

V is TRBV2 and J is TRBJ1-1, with D perhaps matching TRBD1 (5 bases). The length of the CDR3 is 14 residues. Germline V gene sequence: CDR1 SNHLY, CDR2 FYNNEI. Trimming took off 2 bases at V and 5 bases at J, with 12 bases between the two ends. DNA of the CDR3: TGTGCCAGCAGTGAAAGGCCGACAGCAACTGAAGCTTTCTTT. As protein: CASSERPTATEAFF.

V is TRBV6-5 and J is TRBJ1-2, with D unclear. CDR1 and CDR2 (germline): MNHEY, SVGAGI. Trimming pared 5 bases from V and 3 bases from J, leaving 7 bases between. CDR3 size: 12 residues. CDR3 in amino acids: CASSRPDYGYTF. The DNA for the CDR3 is TGTGCCAGCAGTAGACCAGACTATGGCTACACCTTC.

The rearrangement links TRBV10-3 to TRBJ2-1, with 7 positions matching TRBD1. The CDR3 has 14 residues. Germline V gene sequence: CDR1 ENHRY, CDR2 SYGVKD. V shed 3 bases, J shed 4 bases, and the junction held 3 bases outside the gene matches. The CDR3 coding sequence is TGTGCCATCAGTGACCAGGACAGGTACAATGAGCAGTTCTTC. Protein sequence: CAISDQDRYNEQFF.

This clonotype was detected many times. The rearrangement joins TRBV20-1 to TRBJ1-2; D is unclear. Germline V lookup: CDR1 DFQATT, CDR2 SNEGSKA (reference sequence). The CDR3 covers 13 residues. Trimming shortened V by 3 bases and J by 2 bases, and 10 bases separated the two germline ends. As DNA, the CDR3 is TGCAGTGCTAGTGGTACGGAGAACTATGGCTACACCTTC. This sequence encodes CSASGTENYGYTF.

This sequence joins TRBV7-2 and TRBJ2-5; 12 bases align to TRBD2. The CDR3 totals 15 residues. Germline V lookup: CDR1 SGHTA, CDR2 FQGNSA. The V segment lost 5 bases and the J segment 3 bases; nucleotides outside the gene matches: 4. CDR3 protein: CASSLASGGEETQYF. The CDR3 DNA reads as TGTGCCAGCAGCCTCGCTAGCGGGGGGGAAGAGACCCAGTACTTC.

This chain links TRBV7-2 with TRBJ2-7; the match to TRBD1 covers 7 bases. V shed 5 bases, J shed 5 bases, and the junction held 9 bases outside the gene matches. CDR3 length: 14 amino acids. Germline V gene sequence: CDR1 SGHTA, CDR2 FQGNSA. CDR3: CASSRQGMLDEQYF. The CDR3 region has the DNA TGTGCCAGCAGCCGACAGGGAATGCTGGACGAGCAGTACTTC.

This clonotype was counted at least ten times. This chain's CDR3 is CSGTGQVAEAFF. In DNA, the CDR3 is TGCAGCGGGACGGGACAGGTGGCTGAAGCTTTCTTT. The rearrangement joins TRBV29-1 to TRBJ1-1, with TRBD1 matching 8 bases. In germline, CDR1 is SQVTM, CDR2 ANQGSEA. This CDR3 has 12 residues. V shed 7 bases, J shed 6 bases, and the junction held 7 bases outside the gene matches.

This sequence joins TRBV7-8 and TRBJ2-1, with 8 bases aligning to TRBD2. The CDR3 runs to 15 residues. CDR1 and CDR2 from the germline V gene are SGHVS and FQNEAQ. The V and J ends lost 5 bases and 5 bases, in that order; junction bases with no gene match: 8. The CDR3 nucleotides read TGTGCCAGCAGCCGAACTAGCGGCTACCACAATGAGCAGTTCTTC. Translating gives CASSRTSGYHNEQFF.

In nucleotides, the CDR3 is TGTGCCATCAGTGGGCGGGACAGGGACGAAGATACGCAGTATTTT. This encodes CAISGRDRDEDTQYF. The V and J genes are TRBV10-3 and TRBJ2-3; 9 nucleotides align to TRBD1. The trim removed 4 bases at V and 5 bases at J, leaving 7 bases unmatched. The CDR3 spans 15 residues. Germline V lookup: CDR1 ENHRY, CDR2 SYGVKD.

The chain links TRBV7-3 to TRBJ1-1; no clear D gene. With 5 bases removed from V and 11 bases from J, the gap between germline ends came to 21 bases. Germline lookup yields CDR1 SGHTA and CDR2 FQGTGA. CDR3 length equals 14 residues. The CDR3 DNA reads TGTGCCAGCAGCCCGAGCTTAAGTGGGGAGGCGGCTTTCTTT. It is translated as CASSPSLSGEAAFF.

A few counts support this clonotype. V gene TRBV2 combines with J gene TRBJ2-5, with D possibly matching TRBD1 (5 bases). CDR1 and CDR2 (germline): SNHLY, FYNNEI. V was trimmed by 4 bases and J by 9 bases, leaving 15 bases between them. The CDR3 covers 13 residues. For the CDR3, the DNA is TGTGCCAGCAGTGGGGGTCAGGGTTTGGCCCAGTACTTC. Protein: CASSGGQGLAQYF.

The rearrangement joins TRBV10-3 to TRBJ2-3, with D perhaps matching TRBD2 (5 bases). The ends were cut back, 5 bases at V and 3 bases at J, with 15 bases in the middle. From germline, CDR1 is ENHRY and CDR2 SYGVKD. This CDR3 region has 15 residues. Here the CDR3 reads CAISTSERLTDTQYF. The CDR3 DNA sequence: TGTGCCATCAGTACTTCAGAGCGGTTGACAGATACGCAGTATTTT.

The chain is built from TRBV20-1 and TRBJ2-5; D not certain. The CDR3 length is 14 residues. Germline V gene data show CDR1 as DFQATT and CDR2 as SNEGSKA (reference sequence). V was trimmed by 0 bases and J by 5 bases, leaving 13 bases between them. CDR3 protein: CSAREAIMRETQYF. CDR3 DNA sequence: TGCAGTGCTAGAGAGGCCATTATGAGGGAGACCCAGTACTTC.

The chain joins TRBV27 to TRBJ2-1, with D perhaps matching TRBD2 (6 bases). The length of the CDR3 is 16 residues. V lost 5 bases to trimming and J lost 4 bases, with 18 bases between them. CDR1 is MNHEY, CDR2 SMNVEV, per germline (reference sequence). Here the CDR3 reads CASSPGLKLTYNEQFF. Written as DNA, the CDR3 is TGTGCCAGCAGTCCGGGACTTAAACTTACTTACAATGAGCAGTTCTTC.

The chain carries TRBV4-1 and TRBJ1-5; TRBD1 might be the D (5 bases). Germline CDR1 and CDR2: MGHRA and YSYEKL. CDR3 length: 18 residues. With 2 bases removed from V and 3 bases from J, the gap between germline ends came to 20 bases. CDR3 nucleotides: TGCGCCAGCAGCCAAATCCAAACGACGGGGCTGCACAATCAGCCCCAGCATTTT. It specifies CASSQIQTTGLHNQPQHF.

This clonotype was counted at least ten times. The chain combines TRBV10-2 with TRBJ2-7; D call uncertain. Trimming stripped 3 bases from V and 2 bases from J, with 20 bases between. This CDR3 comprises 17 residues. The germline V gene has CDR1 WSHSY and CDR2 SAAADI. The CDR3 DNA is TGCGCCAGCAGTGACCCGTCTGTAACCCTCGAACCCTACGAGCAGTACTTC. Its protein is CASSDPSVTLEPYEQYF.

The genes are TRBV4-1 and TRBJ2-2; the D is unclear. The germline V gene has CDR1 MGHRA and CDR2 YSYEKL. With 5 bases removed from V and 1 base from J, the gap between germline ends came to 8 bases. The CDR3 is 14 amino acids. As DNA, the CDR3 is TGCGCCAGCAGCTCGTTGGGGAACACCGGGGAGCTGTTTTTT. Its translation: CASSSLGNTGELFF.

This clonotype was seen ten or more times. This chain uses TRBV6-2 or TRBV6-3 with TRBJ1-5; D is ambiguous. In germline, CDR1 is MNHEY, CDR2 SVGEGT. CDR3 size: 14 residues. The ends were cut back, 4 bases at V and 7 bases at J, with 14 bases in the middle. In DNA form, the CDR3 reads TGTGCCAGCAGTTCCCCCCCCCTGCGGCAGCCCCAGCATTTT. It specifies CASSSPPLRQPQHF.

This sequence joins TRBV12-3 or TRBV12-4 and TRBJ2-7, with 8 positions matching TRBD1. V was pared by 5 bases and J by 6 bases, with 3 bases of the junction left unmatched. There are 12 residues in the CDR3. The CDR3 DNA reads as TGTGCCAGCAGTCAGGGGGCAGGCGAGCAGTACGTC. Translated, it gives CASSQGAGEQYV.